This TCR beta chain was captured by sequencing in a study of control samples from healthy donors and cancer patients. Germline loops: CDR1 LNHDA, CDR2 SQIVND (reference sequence). J lost 3 bases, V lost 3 bases, and 3 bases had no gene match. The CDR3 has 15 residues. TCRdb's table, derived via immunoSEQ multiplex PCR, lists solely in-frame clones and lacks some. The profile covers approximately 97,000 clones, with 80% to 90% appearing a single time and 13% to 15% taken by the ten largest. Source material: blood. This receptor was identified in a man aged 25 to 40 in good health. The V gene is TRBV19, the J gene TRBJ2-3; TRBD2 matches at 10 bases. The CDR3 DNA reads TGTGCCAGTAGTATGGCGGGACTAGCGACAGATACGCAGTATTTT. This codes for CASSMAGLATDTQYF.